The 4 T cell receptor beta chains given below trace back to one sample, sequenced in a study of cytomegalovirus exposure and HLA in healthy donors. With 60 Vbeta and 13 Jbeta primers, the PCR was carried out. Assay used: immunoSEQ multiplex PCR; TCRdb lists only in-frame clones, some missing. The sample's table shows around 74,000 clones. Material: PBMCs. The receptors originated from a man aged 30-40 years in good health and CMV-seronegative.

This chain uses TRBV29-1 with TRBJ1-2, with D hard to call. Per germline, CDR1 SQVTM and CDR2 ANQGSEA. Trimming took 3 bases from V and 1 from J, leaving 12 bases between them. The length of the CDR3 is 14 residues. In nucleotides, the CDR3 is TGCAGCGTTGATAAGGCAGGACTTAACTATGGCTACACCTTC. Translated: CSVDKAGLNYGYTF.

CDR3 in DNA: TGCGCCAGCAGCTTTTCAGGAGCGAGGGAGACTGAAGCTTTCTTT. Its protein is CASSFSGARETEAFF. This chain uses TRBV5-1 with TRBJ1-1; D unresolved. The CDR3 totals 15 residues. V lost 2 bases and J lost 5, with 16 bases in between. The V gene's germline CDR1 is SGHRS and CDR2 YFSETQ.

J is TRBJ1-2 and V is TRBV4-1; 9 positions agree with TRBD1. The CDR3 totals 17 residues. The ends lost 3 bases at V and 7 bases at J; junction bases unmatched: 15. The germline gives CDR1 MGHRA, CDR2 YSYEKL. The CDR3 DNA follows: TGCGCCAGCAGCCACCCTCTGAGGGGACAGGGCCGTAGTGGCTACACCTTC. Translated: CASSHPLRGQGRSGYTF.

This chain links TRBV7-9 with TRBJ2-7; maybe TRBD2 (5 bases). With 5 bases removed from V and 4 bases from J, the gap between germline ends came to 15 bases. Germline V lookup: CDR1 SEHNR, CDR2 FQNEAQ (reference sequence). The CDR3 covers 14 residues. The DNA of the CDR3 is TGTGCCAGCAGCCTAGGACTCGGGATATACGAGCAGTACTTC. This translates into CASSLGLGIYEQYF.